Listed here is a single T cell receptor beta chain. Its antigen is unknown. Assay used: immunoSEQ multiplex PCR; TCRdb lists only in-frame clones, some missing. Here the sample spans around 130,000 clones, around 94% being singletons. This sample is drawn from a study of human thymus T cells. Whole-study results and caveats: Related work found strong thymic repertoire overlap between unrelated individuals. Across thymic and blood repertoires, the usage of V and J genes appeared to be biased.

Thymus specimens were resections from corrective heart surgery. Those donating were healthy Finnish infants in corrective surgery for congenital heart defects. CDR3 length: 14 residues. Germline V lookup: CDR1 GTSNPN, CDR2 SVGIG (reference sequence). V dropped 2 bases and J dropped 5; count of bases not matched to a gene: 6. The V call is TRBV30, the J call TRBJ2-1; 7 bases align to TRBD2. This TCR was sampled from a boy under three years old with a congenital heart defect but otherwise immunologically healthy. The sample comprised thymus tissue. This CDR3 reads CAWSRTRANNEQFF. The CDR3, as DNA: TGTGCCTGGAGTCGGACTAGAGCGAACAATGAGCAGTTCTTC.